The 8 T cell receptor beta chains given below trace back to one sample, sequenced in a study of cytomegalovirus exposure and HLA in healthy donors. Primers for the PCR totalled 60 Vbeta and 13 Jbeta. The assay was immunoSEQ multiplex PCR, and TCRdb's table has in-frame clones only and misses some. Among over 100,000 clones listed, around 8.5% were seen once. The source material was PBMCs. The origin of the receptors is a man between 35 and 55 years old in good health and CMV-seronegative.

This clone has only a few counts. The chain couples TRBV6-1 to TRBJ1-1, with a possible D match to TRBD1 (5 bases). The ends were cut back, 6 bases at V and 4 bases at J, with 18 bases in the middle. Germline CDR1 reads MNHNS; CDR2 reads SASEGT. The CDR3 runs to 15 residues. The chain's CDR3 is CASSPGQGGVTEAFF. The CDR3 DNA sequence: TGTGCCAGCAGCCCGGGGCAGGGAGGGGTCACTGAAGCTTTCTTT.

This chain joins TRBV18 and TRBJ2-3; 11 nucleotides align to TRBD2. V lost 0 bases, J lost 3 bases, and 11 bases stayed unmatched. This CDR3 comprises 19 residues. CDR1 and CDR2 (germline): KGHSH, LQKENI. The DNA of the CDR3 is TGTGCCAGCTCACCACCGGGATCGGCTAGCGGGGGGCTAACAGATACGCAGTATTTT. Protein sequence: CASSPPGSASGGLTDTQYF.

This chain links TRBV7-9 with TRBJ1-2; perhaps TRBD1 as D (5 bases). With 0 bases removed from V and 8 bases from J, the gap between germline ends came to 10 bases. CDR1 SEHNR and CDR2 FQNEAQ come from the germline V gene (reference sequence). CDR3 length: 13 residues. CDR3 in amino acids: CASSLAQGRGYTF. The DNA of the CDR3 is TGTGCCAGCAGCTTAGCGCAGGGCAGGGGCTACACCTTC.

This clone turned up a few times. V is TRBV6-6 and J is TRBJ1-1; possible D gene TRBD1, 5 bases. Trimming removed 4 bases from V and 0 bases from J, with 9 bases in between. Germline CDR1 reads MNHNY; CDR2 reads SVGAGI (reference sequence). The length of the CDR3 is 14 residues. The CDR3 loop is CASSWTRMNTEAFF. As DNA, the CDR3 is TGTGCCAGCAGTTGGACAAGGATGAACACTGAAGCTTTCTTT.

The CDR3 spells CASSSLADEQFF. The CDR3, as DNA: TGTGCCAGCAGCAGCCTCGCGGATGAGCAGTTCTTC. The chain couples TRBV11-2 to TRBJ2-1; D is ambiguous. The CDR3 totals 12 residues. Germline V gene data show CDR1 as SGHAT and CDR2 as FQNNGV. Trimming took off 5 bases at V and 8 bases at J, with 10 bases between the two ends.

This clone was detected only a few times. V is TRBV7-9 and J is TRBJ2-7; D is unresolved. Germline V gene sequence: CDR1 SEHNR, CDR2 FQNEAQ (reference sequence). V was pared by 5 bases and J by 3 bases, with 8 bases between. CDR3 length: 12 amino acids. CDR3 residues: CASSELIYEQYF. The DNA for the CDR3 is TGTGCCAGCAGCGAACTTATCTACGAGCAGTACTTC.

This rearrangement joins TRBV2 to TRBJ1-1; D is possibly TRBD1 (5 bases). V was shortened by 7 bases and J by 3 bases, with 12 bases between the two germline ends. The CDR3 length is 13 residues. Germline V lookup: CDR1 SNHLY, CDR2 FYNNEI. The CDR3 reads CASNQGGDTEAFF. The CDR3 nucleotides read TGTGCCAGCAATCAGGGAGGGGACACTGAAGCTTTCTTT.

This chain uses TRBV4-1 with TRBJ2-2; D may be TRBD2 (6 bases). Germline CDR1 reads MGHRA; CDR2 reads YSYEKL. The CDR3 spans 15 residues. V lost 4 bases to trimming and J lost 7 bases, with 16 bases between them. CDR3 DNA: TGCGCCAGCAGCCCGGCGGGACTGGTGGGCGGGGAGCTGTTTTTT. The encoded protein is CASSPAGLVGGELFF.